Presented here are 7 T cell receptor beta chains from one specimen sequenced in a study of T cells in Graves' hyperthyroidism and ophthalmopathy. Amplification of TCR beta CDR3 regions was performed using RNA transcripts as template. The HTBI primer set served for first-round RT-PCR of the TCR CDR3. TCRdb ran MiXCR on the multiplex PCR reads and lists one entry per CDR3 protein. This table holds about 320,000 distinct CDR3 sequences, roughly 17% found once. Sequenced material: blood. These TCRs come from a man between 25 and 39 years old with Graves' hyperthyroidism.

The chain links TRBV9 to TRBJ1-6; a weak D match, TRBD1 (5 bases). The V end lost 5 bases, the J end lost 7 bases, and 16 bases lay between the germline ends. The CDR3 length is 15 residues. Germline V CDR1 and CDR2: SGDLS, YYNGEE. The CDR3: CASSAPGLINSPLHF. For the CDR3, the DNA is TGTGCCAGCAGTGCACCGGGACTGATAAATTCACCCCTCCACTTT.

Of note for this clonotype: A junction end diverges from the germline sequence, so it may reflect a read error. The V gene is TRBV6-1, the J gene TRBJ1-2, with D maybe TRBD1 (6 bases). This CDR3 is built from 17 residues. CDR1 and CDR2 (germline): MNHNS, SASEGT. DNA for the CDR3: TGTGCCAGCAGAGAAGGGGGGGGCGGGGACACCCTCTATGGCTACACCTTC. This sequence encodes CASREGGGGDTLYGYTF.

Concerning this clonotype: This may arise from a read error, as a much more abundant clone is one base away. A read error is likely, as this CDR3 ends without the conserved phenylalanine or tryptophan. The chain carries TRBV5-1 and TRBJ1-5, with no clear D. This CDR3 spans 15 amino acids. Per germline, CDR1 SGHRS and CDR2 YFSETQ. Trimming stripped 4 bases from V and 1 base from J, with 12 bases between. The CDR3 coding sequence is TGCGCCAGCAGCCCTGGCGGGCTAAGCAATCAGCCCCAGCATTCT. Encoded protein: CASSPGGLSNQPQHS.

The V call is TRBV2, the J call TRBJ1-6, with D possibly matching TRBD1 (6 bases). Germline CDR1 reads SNHLY; CDR2 reads FYNNEI. Trimming removed 6 bases from V and 2 bases from J, with 11 bases in between. There are 15 residues in the CDR3. The CDR3 region is CASSLQGPYNSPLHF. CDR3 DNA: TGTGCCAGCAGCCTCCAGGGGCCCTATAATTCACCCCTCCACTTT.

J is TRBJ1-2 and V is TRBV25-1; no clear D gene. The V end was cut by 4 bases, the J end by 8 bases, with 14 bases between. The CDR3 sequence is 13 residues long. Germline assignment: CDR1 MGHDK and CDR2 SYGVNS. CDR3 DNA: TGTGCCAGCAGTGGGAGGTGGGGAGGAGGCTACACCTTC. Encoded protein: CASSGRWGGGYTF.

The table lists this clonotype with many counts. The chain recombines TRBV6-2 or TRBV6-3 with TRBJ2-1, with D tentatively TRBD2 (5 bases). This CDR3 is built from 19 residues. Trimming pared 8 bases from V and 6 bases from J, leaving 32 bases between. The germline V gene encodes CDR1 MNHEY and CDR2 SVGEGT. As DNA, the CDR3 is TGTGCCAGCCGCAGTTACAAGCTTAGCGACCAAGCTAAGGGCAATGAGCAGTTCTTC. It is translated as CASRSYKLSDQAKGNEQFF.

The genes are TRBV24-1 and TRBJ1-5; weak D call: TRBD1 (5 bases). The CDR3 spans 16 residues. Germline V gene data show CDR1 as KGHDR and CDR2 as SFDVKD. V lost 6 bases, J lost 5 bases, and 19 bases lay in between. This chain's CDR3 is CATSMHRIWRDQPQHF. The CDR3 region has the DNA TGTGCCACCAGTATGCACAGGATATGGCGTGATCAGCCCCAGCATTTT.